The table lists the clone carrying this TCR beta chain with a few counts. CDR3 length: 15 amino acids. Trimming removed 0 bases at V and 5 bases at J, with 10 bases between. Germline V gives CDR1 ENHRY, CDR2 SYGVKD. These data come from a study of identical twins. One entry per CDR3 protein, called by TCRdb with MiXCR from the 5' RACE reads. This sample has approximately 1.8 million distinct CDR3 sequences, with less than 35% found just once. The rearrangement joins TRBV10-3 to TRBJ2-2; D perhaps matches TRBD2 (5 bases). The material sequenced was cord blood. The clonotype comes from a newborn girl in good health. The CDR3 here is CAISESGKGTGELFF. Written as DNA, the CDR3 is TGTGCCATCAGTGAGTCCGGGAAAGGGACCGGGGAGCTGTTTTTT.